This TCR beta chain was sequenced during a study of regulatory T cells in long-lasting Graves disease. About the study: The definition of persistent Graves' disease was over 5 years of antithyroid drugs with positive TSH receptor antibodies.

Germline lookup yields CDR1 MRHNA and CDR2 SNTAGT. The CDR3 runs to 17 residues. This clonotype has only a few counts. A junction boundary mismatches the germline segment, possibly from a read error. Arm-PCR with iRepertoire HTBI primers amplified the CDR3 regions for these TCR beta libraries. One entry per CDR3 protein results from TCRdb running MiXCR on the multiplex PCR reads. Among some 440,000 distinct CDR3 sequences listed, 20% were seen once. Time point indicated: persistent/refractory GD, antithyroid drugs over 5 years with positive TRAb. Extracted RNA from PBMCs served as the source of the TCR library. Patients all came to the study from an endocrinology department in Xi'an, China.

Sequenced here: peripheral blood mononuclear cells (PBMCs), sampled when the disease was refractory, from a patient treated with antithyroid drugs. The sequence came from a female donor with Graves disease. The rearrangement joins TRBV6-4 to TRBJ2-2; D is unclear. CDR3 sequence: CASSYSSGLPRSGELFF. The CDR3 region has the DNA TGTGCCAGCAGTTACTCTTCGGGCCTCCCTCGCTCCGGGGAGCTGTTTTTT.